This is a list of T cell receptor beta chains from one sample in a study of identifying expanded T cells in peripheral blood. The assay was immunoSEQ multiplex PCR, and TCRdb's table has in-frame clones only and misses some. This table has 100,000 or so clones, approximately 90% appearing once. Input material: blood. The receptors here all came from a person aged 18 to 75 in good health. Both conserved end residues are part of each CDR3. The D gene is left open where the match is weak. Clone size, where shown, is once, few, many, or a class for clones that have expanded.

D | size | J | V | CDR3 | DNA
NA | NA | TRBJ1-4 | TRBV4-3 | CASSQDGQEEKLFF | TGCGCCAGCAGCCAAGATGGACAAGAAGAAAAACTGTTTTTT
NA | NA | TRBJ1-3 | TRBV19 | CASSILPDNSGNTIYF | TGTGCCAGTAGTATTCTTCCGGACAACTCTGGAAACACCATATATTTT
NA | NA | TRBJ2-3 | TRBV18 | CASSPRTDTQYF | TGTGCCAGCTCACCCCGCACAGATACGCAGTATTTT
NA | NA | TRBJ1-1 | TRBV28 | CLCGGRVNTEAFF | TGTTTGTGTGGGGGGCGCGTAAACACTGAAGCTTTCTTT
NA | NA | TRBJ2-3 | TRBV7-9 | CASSLVPRRDTQYF | TGTGCCAGCAGCTTAGTCCCTCGCCGGGATACGCAGTATTTT
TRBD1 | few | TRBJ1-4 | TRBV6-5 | CASRTGGRANEKLFF | TGTGCCAGCAGGACAGGGGGCCGAGCTAATGAAAAACTGTTTTTT
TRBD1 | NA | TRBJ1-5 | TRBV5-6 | CASTRGVGGNQPQHF | TGTGCCAGCACCAGGGGGGTTGGGGGCAATCAGCCCCAGCATTTT
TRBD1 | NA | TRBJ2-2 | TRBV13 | CASSSDRGLTGELFF | TGTGCCAGCAGCTCCGACAGGGGGCTCACCGGGGAGCTGTTTTTT
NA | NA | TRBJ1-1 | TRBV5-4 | CASRSRSDRTEAFF | TGTGCCAGCAGGTCAAGGTCCGATCGAACTGAAGCTTTCTTT
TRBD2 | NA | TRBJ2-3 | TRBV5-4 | CASSPSGGGADTQYF | TGTGCCAGCAGCCCTAGCGGGGGGGGCGCAGATACGCAGTATTTT
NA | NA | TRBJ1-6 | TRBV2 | CASKSGSNSPLHF | TGTGCCAGCAAGTCAGGGTCCAATTCACCCCTCCACTTT
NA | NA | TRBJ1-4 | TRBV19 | CASSIGDGSNEKLFF | TGTGCCAGTAGTATCGGAGACGGATCCAATGAAAAACTGTTTTTT
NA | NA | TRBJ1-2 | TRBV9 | CASSVGRQVGGYTF | TGTGCCAGCAGCGTAGGCAGGCAGGTTGGTGGCTACACCTTC
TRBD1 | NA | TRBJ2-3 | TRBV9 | CASSAHQGASTDTQYF | TGTGCCAGCAGCGCACACCAGGGGGCAAGCACAGATACGCAGTATTTT
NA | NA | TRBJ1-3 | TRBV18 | CASSPQESSGNTIYF | TGTGCCAGCTCACCCCAGGAGAGCTCTGGAAACACCATATATTTT
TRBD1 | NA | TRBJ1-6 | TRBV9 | CASSRRQGTNSPLHF | TGTGCCAGCAGCCGACGACAGGGCACTAATTCACCCCTCCACTTT